Listed below are T cell receptor beta chains from one sample, sequenced in a study of CD8 T cells in ankylosing spondylitis. MiXCR, run by TCRdb on the 5' RACE reads, gives a single entry per CDR3 protein. The table lists under 250,000 distinct CDR3 sequences, 30% to 40% of them singletons, with 4% to 5% in the top ten. Sequences were obtained from blood, either unsorted or a sorted T cell fraction (not recorded which). Receptor source: a male donor with ankylosing spondylitis or in good health (not recorded which). CDR3s include the opening cysteine and the closing phenylalanine or tryptophan. The order of the fields is J gene, D gene, clone size, V gene, CDR3 DNA, CDR3 protein. A D gene is named only where the DNA matches it firmly. For some rows the clone size is stated as once, few or many, or as a class when expanded; others skip it.

TRBJ2-7 . few TRBV20-1 TGCAGTGCTAGCGGACCCTCCTACGAGCAGTACTTC CSASGPSYEQYF
TRBJ2-1 . . TRBV12-3/TRBV12-4 TGTGCCAGCAGTTCGGAGGGCAGCTCCTACAATGAGCAGTTCTTC CASSSEGSSYNEQFF
TRBJ2-7 . . TRBV12-3/TRBV12-4 TGTGCCAGCAGTTTCCAGGACCGAGCCTACGAGCAGTACTTC CASSFQDRAYEQYF
TRBJ2-7 . . TRBV15 TGTGCCACCAGCAGAGATAGGGGCGTGGGGATTACCGAGCAGTACTTC CATSRDRGVGITEQYF
TRBJ2-1 . many TRBV20-1 TGCAGTGCTTTAACCGGGACGGCGGACAATGAGCAGTTCTTC CSALTGTADNEQFF
TRBJ2-1 . . TRBV7-2 TGTGCCAGCAGCACCGGGACTGCCCGCTCCTACAATGAGCAGTTCTTC CASSTGTARSYNEQFF
TRBJ2-2 TRBD2 . TRBV27 TGTGCCAGCAGAAGGGGGCTAGCGGGAGAGTACGGGGAGCTGTTTTTT CASRRGLAGEYGELFF
TRBJ2-7 . few TRBV12-3/TRBV12-4 TGTGCCAGCAGTACTAGGGGGGTAGCCTACGAGCAGTACTTC CASSTRGVAYEQYF
TRBJ2-3 . . TRBV4-2 TGTGCCAGCAGCCAAGAGCGGAGAGATACGCAGTATTTT CASSQERRDTQYF
TRBJ2-4 TRBD1 few TRBV29-1 TGCAGCGTCCGGACAGGGAGTAGGAACATTCAGTACTTC CSVRTGSRNIQYF
TRBJ2-5 . . TRBV5-1 TGCGCCAGCAGCTTGGAAGGCGGGGCTTACCAAAAAGAGACCCAGTACTTC CASSLEGGAYQKETQYF
TRBJ1-6 . few TRBV7-6 TGTGCCAGCAGCTTATCCTCGGGGGCCCTTAATTCACCCCTCCACTTT CASSLSSGALNSPLHF
TRBJ1-4 . few TRBV20-1 TGCAGTGCCCCGAGGGGGGCAGTCGAAAAACTGTTTTTT CSAPRGAVEKLFF
TRBJ2-3 TRBD2 few TRBV12-3/TRBV12-4 TGTGCCAGTGACCAGGAGCGGGGGGGCCGAGGCACAGATACGCAGTATTTT CASDQERGGRGTDTQYF
TRBJ2-3 . few TRBV7-8 TGTGCCAGCAGCTACTTAGCCGTCACAGATACGCAGTATTTT CASSYLAVTDTQYF
TRBJ2-1 TRBD1 few TRBV20-1 TGCAGTGCCACAAATACCGGGACAGGATACAATGAGCAGTTCTTC CSATNTGTGYNEQFF
TRBJ2-5 TRBD2 . TRBV5-1 TGCGCCAGCAACGGGGGGTCGCAAGAGACCCAGTACTTC CASNGGSQETQYF
TRBJ1-5 . . TRBV6-5 TGTGCCAGCAGTTACTCGTCTTTGGGGTATCTGGACAATCAGCCCCAGCATTTT CASSYSSLGYLDNQPQHF
TRBJ2-3 . few TRBV9 TGTGCCAGCAGCGTAGGCTATGGGGCAGATACGCAGTATTTT CASSVGYGADTQYF
TRBJ1-1 . . TRBV7-5 . CISVSANDRSF
TRBJ2-7 TRBD2 few TRBV29-1 TGCAGCACACAATCCGGGGGGGACCACGAGCAGTACTTC CSTQSGGDHEQYF
TRBJ1-2 . few TRBV6-5 TGTGCCAGCAGTTATAGTGTATGGCGGCCCTATGGCTACACCTTC CASSYSVWRPYGYTF
TRBJ2-2 TRBD1 . TRBV5-6 TGTGCCAGCAGCCCCACCGGACAGGGGACAGACACCGGGGAGCTGTTTTTT CASSPTGQGTDTGELFF
TRBJ2-7 . once TRBV27 TGTGCCAGCAGCCAGGAGGGCCCATCCTACGAGCAGTACTTC CASSQEGPSYEQYF
TRBJ1-1 . few TRBV7-2 TGTGCCAGCAGCGCAAGCGCGAACAGGGTTGCCACTGAAGCTTTCTTT CASSASANRVATEAFF
TRBJ2-1 TRBD2 few TRBV7-2 TGTGCCAGCCGACGACTAGCGGGGCTTTCGGGTCGGCAGTTCTTC CASRRLAGLSGRQFF
TRBJ2-2 TRBD2 . TRBV29-1 TGCAGCGTTGAAGATCTTGGGGAGCGGGGCCCTTCTTCGAACACCGGGGAGCTGTTTTTT CSVEDLGERGPSSNTGELFF
TRBJ2-1 TRBD2 few TRBV9 TGTGCCAGCAGCGAGACGGGGGGATACAATGAGCAGTTCTTC CASSETGGYNEQFF
TRBJ2-1 . . TRBV6-5 TGTGCCAGCAGTTACGCCGGAGTGGGTGAGCAGTTCTTC CASSYAGVGEQFF
TRBJ1-5 TRBD1 . TRBV7-9 TGTGCCAGCAGCGACCGGACAGGGGGCGGTAATCAGCCCCAGCATTTT CASSDRTGGGNQPQHF
TRBJ2-5 TRBD1 few TRBV20-1 TGCAGTGCCTTAGGACAGGGAGGTTTGGAGACCCAGTACTTC CSALGQGGLETQYF
TRBJ1-2 TRBD1 . TRBV5-5 TGTGCCAGCAGCGACCGGACAGGGAACTATGGCTACACCTTC CASSDRTGNYGYTF
TRBJ1-2 . . TRBV20-1 TGCAGTGCCCTACAGGGTGACTATGGCTACACCTTC CSALQGDYGYTF
TRBJ1-1 . few TRBV20-1 TGCAGTGCTAACTCCGGGGCACAGAAATTGAACACTGAAGCTTTCTTT CSANSGAQKLNTEAFF
TRBJ2-1 TRBD2 . TRBV20-1 TGCAGTGCTCCGATGACACTAGCGGGTGAGCAGTTCTTC CSAPMTLAGEQFF
TRBJ2-3 TRBD1 . TRBV12-3/TRBV12-4 TGTGCCAGCAGTGACCGGGACAGAGTCACAGATACGCAGTATTTT CASSDRDRVTDTQYF
TRBJ2-1 TRBD1 few TRBV12-3/TRBV12-4 TGTGCCAGCAGTCTGACAGGGGGCGACTACAATGAGCAGTTCTTC CASSLTGGDYNEQFF
TRBJ2-5 TRBD2 . TRBV20-1 TGCTTTCCGGGCGGGGGGAGGCAGACCCAGTACTTC CFPGGGRQTQYF